This T cell receptor (beta chain) stems from a study of T cells after yellow fever vaccination. TCRdb recomputed calls from the 5' RACE reads with MiXCR, one row per CDR3 protein. The sample consists of 200,000 to 250,000 distinct CDR3 sequences, approximately 3.3% of them appearing once. The CDR3 extends over 15 amino acids. Germline V gene sequence: CDR1 SEHNR, CDR2 FQNEAQ (reference sequence). Trimming pared 4 bases from V and 4 bases from J, leaving 16 bases between. This rearrangement joins TRBV7-9 to TRBJ1-2; tentatively, D is TRBD1 (6 bases). The specimen comprised CD4+ T cells sorted from PBMCs, sampled 10 days after the yellow fever booster vaccination. This receptor was identified in a man younger than 35 who received the YFV17D yellow fever vaccine. The CDR3 DNA is TGTGCCAGCAGCTCACCACAGGGCCCAGCCTATGGCTACACCTTC. Translation: CASSSPQGPAYGYTF. The variable domain in full, completed from reference TRBV7-9 and TRBJ1-2, reads DTGVSQNPRHKITKRGQNVTFRCDPISEHNRLYWYRQTLGQGPEFLTYFQNEAQLEKSRLLSDRFSAERPKGSFSTLEIQRTEQGDSAMYLCASSSPQGPAYGYTFGSGTRLTVV.